These T cell receptor beta chains were read from a single sample in a study of shared clonotypes between healthy human individuals. Clones were read by immunoSEQ multiplex PCR, and TCRdb kept only the in-frame ones, dropping some. Altogether roughly 2 million clones are present, 85% to 95% being singletons, with the ten largest covering 0.1% to 0.15%. The specimen sequenced was naive CD4+ T cells sorted from blood. The receptor source for this set is a man aged 18 to 35 in good health. Both conserved end residues are part of each CDR3. The D gene is left open where the match is weak.

CDR3,J,D,V
CARELKCEQSRANVLTF,TRBJ2-6,-,TRBV5-3
CASSEGLAFEQYF,TRBJ2-7,TRBD2,TRBV10-2
CAWTRGKADTQYF,TRBJ2-3,-,TRBV30
CASSFRAGGGYGYTF,TRBJ1-2,-,TRBV27
CASSGGTGVNTEAFF,TRBJ1-1,TRBD1,TRBV5-4
CASSRTLVLAKNIQYF,TRBJ2-4,-,TRBV28
CASRVGARTEAFF,TRBJ1-1,-,TRBV6-5
CASSFQANTEAFF,TRBJ1-1,-,TRBV7-2
CASSEQGYGGGYTF,TRBJ1-2,-,TRBV19
CASIAGVEYEQYF,TRBJ2-7,TRBD2,TRBV11-2
CASSVATGLAGGPSTDTQYF,TRBJ2-3,TRBD2,TRBV9
CASSLTSDNSPLHF,TRBJ1-6,-,TRBV5-1
CASSLNARYNEQFF,TRBJ2-1,-,TRBV28
CASSLGRGQGAGQPQHF,TRBJ1-5,TRBD1,TRBV7-9
CAISRYQETQYF,TRBJ2-5,-,TRBV10-3
CASSFRQIGHGYTF,TRBJ1-2,-,TRBV28
CAYSRGISTEAFF,TRBJ1-1,-,TRBV30
CASSLDLLNTGELFF,TRBJ2-2,-,TRBV11-2
CAEGSDSYEQYF,TRBJ2-7,-,TRBV6-1
CAWSQRQGTGDNQPQHF,TRBJ1-5,TRBD1,TRBV30
CATSRLEGNQPQHF,TRBJ1-5,-,TRBV15
CASSFSGPTDTQYF,TRBJ2-3,-,TRBV5-1
CASSLVGSGDAEQFF,TRBJ2-1,TRBD2,TRBV5-4
CASSVLAGAPNEQFF,TRBJ2-1,TRBD2,TRBV6-1
CATSSGQGNYEQYF,TRBJ2-7,TRBD1,TRBV15
CASSLAAGNTEAFF,TRBJ1-1,-,TRBV5-1
CASSLRQGNFGYTF,TRBJ1-2,-,TRBV27
CASSTGQIRANYGYTF,TRBJ1-2,-,TRBV27
CASSDWGALGYTF,TRBJ1-2,-,TRBV11-3
CASISRGVSYNEQFF,TRBJ2-1,TRBD2,TRBV28
CASSRTTSFLAGGGNEQFF,TRBJ2-1,TRBD2,TRBV11-2
CASSEYTGQGHNEQFF,TRBJ2-1,TRBD1,TRBV10-1
CASTRLVPYEQYF,TRBJ2-7,-,TRBV28
CASSEGGSTEAFF,TRBJ1-1,-,TRBV2
CASSPPGLAGGQGTQYF,TRBJ2-5,TRBD2,TRBV18
CASLLSVVQETQYF,TRBJ2-5,-,TRBV2
CASSLARDGGQYF,TRBJ2-7,-,TRBV7-9
CASSLGQIYEQYF,TRBJ2-7,-,TRBV18
CASSLRRPPRLAHNEQFF,TRBJ2-1,-,TRBV7-2
CASRQGGADNSPLHF,TRBJ1-6,TRBD1,TRBV7-9
CASRGFGQNTEAFF,TRBJ1-1,-,TRBV2
CASSGQGPVDYTF,TRBJ1-2,TRBD1,TRBV6-1
CAWSAAGNTEAFF,TRBJ1-1,-,TRBV30
CASSPDNSPYEQYF,TRBJ2-7,-,TRBV18
CASSSTTSGASREQFF,TRBJ2-1,TRBD2,TRBV5-1
CASSLRASAGTDTQYF,TRBJ2-3,-,TRBV7-2
CASSLRRDPLPNQPQHF,TRBJ1-5,-,TRBV4-3
CASSYSPSGGTGEQFF,TRBJ2-1,TRBD2,TRBV6-5
CATQSLPSYEQYF,TRBJ2-7,-,TRBV10-3
CASSYYITGGSYEQYF,TRBJ2-7,TRBD1,TRBV6-6